A single TCR beta chain is shown here with its context. What it binds is unknown. Ahead of sequencing, the ViraFEST assay grew antigen-specific CD4+ T cells using viral peptide pools. Having been cultured for about ten days, the cells underwent CD4+ T cell isolation. BNT162b2 vaccine or mRNA-1273 vaccine was given to participants in two doses. Half of the medium was exchanged for IL-2 medium on both days 3 and 7. This entry belongs to a study of vaccination effects on CD4 cells after COVID-19. The CDR3 totals 15 residues. The ends were cut back, 1 base at V and 7 bases at J, with 11 bases in the middle. Germline V lookup: CDR1 SGHTA, CDR2 FQGNSA. Method: immunoSEQ multiplex PCR; TCRdb's copy keeps in-frame clones and lacks some. The sample yields roughly 55,000 clones, about 78% seen once.

The clonotype was recovered from a human donor who received a COVID-19 vaccine. This chain joins TRBV7-2 and TRBJ1-6; D unresolved. The sequencing used CD4+ T cells from PBMCs cultured with HCoV-OC43 spike peptides, collected after COVID-19 vaccination. Subset: HCoV-OC43 spike overlapping peptide pool stimulation. The DNA of the CDR3 is TGTGCCAGCAGCTTAGTGAGGTTATCCAATTCACCCCTCCACTTT. Encoded protein: CASSLVRLSNSPLHF.